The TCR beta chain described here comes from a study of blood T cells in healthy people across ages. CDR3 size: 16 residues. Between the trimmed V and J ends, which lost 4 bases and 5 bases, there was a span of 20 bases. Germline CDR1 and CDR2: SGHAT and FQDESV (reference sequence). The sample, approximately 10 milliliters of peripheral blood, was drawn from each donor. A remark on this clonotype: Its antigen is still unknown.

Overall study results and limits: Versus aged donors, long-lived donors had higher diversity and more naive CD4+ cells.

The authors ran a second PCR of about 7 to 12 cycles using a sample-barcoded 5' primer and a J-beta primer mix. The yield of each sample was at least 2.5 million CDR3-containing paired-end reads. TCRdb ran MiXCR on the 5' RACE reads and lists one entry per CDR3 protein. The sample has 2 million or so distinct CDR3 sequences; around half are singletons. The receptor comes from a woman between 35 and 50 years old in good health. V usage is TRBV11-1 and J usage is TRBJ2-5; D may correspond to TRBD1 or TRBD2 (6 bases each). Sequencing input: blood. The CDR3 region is CASSWLLKGGAETQYF. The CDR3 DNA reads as TGTGCCAGCAGCTGGCTATTGAAGGGGGGCGCGGAGACCCAGTACTTC.